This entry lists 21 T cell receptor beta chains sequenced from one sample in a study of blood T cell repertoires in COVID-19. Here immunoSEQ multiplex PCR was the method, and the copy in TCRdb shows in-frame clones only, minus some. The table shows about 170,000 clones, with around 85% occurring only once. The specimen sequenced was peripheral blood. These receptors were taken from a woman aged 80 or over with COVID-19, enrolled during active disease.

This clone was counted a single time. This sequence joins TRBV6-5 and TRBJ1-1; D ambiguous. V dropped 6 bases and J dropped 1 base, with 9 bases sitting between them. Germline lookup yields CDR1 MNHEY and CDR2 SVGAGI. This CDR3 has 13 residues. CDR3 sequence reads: CASRPVPNTEAFF. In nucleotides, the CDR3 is TGTGCCAGCAGACCAGTTCCGAACACTGAAGCTTTCTTT.

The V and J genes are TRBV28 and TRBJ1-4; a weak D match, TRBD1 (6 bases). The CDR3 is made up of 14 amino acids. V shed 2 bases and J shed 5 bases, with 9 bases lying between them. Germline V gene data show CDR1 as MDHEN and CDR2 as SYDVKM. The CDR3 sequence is CASSLQGLNEKLFF. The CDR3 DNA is TGTGCCAGCAGTTTACAGGGGTTAAATGAAAAACTGTTTTTT.

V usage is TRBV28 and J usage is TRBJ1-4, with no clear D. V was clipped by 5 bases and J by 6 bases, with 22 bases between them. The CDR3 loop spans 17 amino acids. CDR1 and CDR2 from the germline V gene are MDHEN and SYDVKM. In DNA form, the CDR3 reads TGTGCCAGCAGTCGCTACCTTGGGCAGGCGGGTGATGAAAAACTGTTTTTT. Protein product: CASSRYLGQAGDEKLFF.

In DNA, the CDR3 is TGTGCCAGCAGCTTGATGGGCAATTATGCGACTGAAGCTTTCTTT. As protein: CASSLMGNYATEAFF. The rearrangement uses TRBV5-4 and TRBJ1-1; D unresolved. Trimming took off 1 base at V and 5 bases at J, with 15 bases between the two ends. Germline loops: CDR1 SGHNT, CDR2 YYREEE (reference sequence). The CDR3 totals 15 residues.

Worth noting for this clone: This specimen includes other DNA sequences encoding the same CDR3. CDR3 region: CASRETGGGYTF. The CDR3, as DNA: TGTGCCAGCAGAGAGACAGGGGGAGGCTACACCTTC. The V call is TRBV6-5, the J call TRBJ1-2; 9 positions match TRBD1. With V trimmed by 6 bases and J by 8 bases, 4 bases remained unmatched. CDR1 is MNHEY, CDR2 SVGAGI, per germline. The CDR3 runs 12 residues.

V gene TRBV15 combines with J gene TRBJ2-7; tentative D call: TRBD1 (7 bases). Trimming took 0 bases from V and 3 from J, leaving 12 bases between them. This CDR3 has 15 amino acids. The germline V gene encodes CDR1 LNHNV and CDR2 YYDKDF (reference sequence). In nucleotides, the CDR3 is TGTGCCACCAGCAGAGATCAGGGGGGAGACTACGAGCAGTACTTC. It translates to CATSRDQGGDYEQYF.

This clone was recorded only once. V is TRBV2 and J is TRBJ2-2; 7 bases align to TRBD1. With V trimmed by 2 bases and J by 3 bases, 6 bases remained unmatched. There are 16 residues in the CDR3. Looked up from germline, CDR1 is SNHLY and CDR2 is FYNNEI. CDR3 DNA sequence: TGTGCCAGCAGTGAACTGGGGACAGCCTACACCGGGGAGCTGTTTTTT. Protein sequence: CASSELGTAYTGELFF.

The CDR3 DNA reads as TGTGCCAGCAGCTTATTGGGGACAATAGCAGATGAAAAACTGTTTTTT. This gives the protein CASSLLGTIADEKLFF. The V and J genes are TRBV11-2 and TRBJ1-4; D possibly corresponds to TRBD1 (6 bases). The CDR3 runs 16 residues. Germline V CDR1 and CDR2: SGHAT, FQNNGV. V was cut by 2 bases and J by 6 bases, with 16 bases left in between.

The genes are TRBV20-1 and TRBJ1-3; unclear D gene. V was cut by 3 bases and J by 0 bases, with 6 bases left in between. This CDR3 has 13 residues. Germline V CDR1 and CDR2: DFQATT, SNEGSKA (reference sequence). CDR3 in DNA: TGCAGTGCTAGTCGAGACTCTGGAAACACCATATATTTT. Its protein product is CSASRDSGNTIYF.

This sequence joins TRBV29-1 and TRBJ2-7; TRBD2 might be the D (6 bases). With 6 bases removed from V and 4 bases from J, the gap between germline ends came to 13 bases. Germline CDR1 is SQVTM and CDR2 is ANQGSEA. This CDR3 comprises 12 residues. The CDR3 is CSVGGHPYEQYF. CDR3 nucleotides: TGCAGCGTGGGAGGACACCCGTACGAGCAGTACTTC.

The CDR3 region is CASSPSVGGRLYEQYF. The CDR3 nucleotides read TGTGCCAGCAGTCCCTCGGTGGGGGGGCGCTTATACGAGCAGTACTTC. The V and J genes are TRBV27 and TRBJ2-7; D is possibly TRBD2 (7 bases). Trimming cost V 5 bases and J 4 bases, with 21 bases left between them. The germline gives CDR1 MNHEY, CDR2 SMNVEV (reference sequence). The CDR3 is 16 amino acids.

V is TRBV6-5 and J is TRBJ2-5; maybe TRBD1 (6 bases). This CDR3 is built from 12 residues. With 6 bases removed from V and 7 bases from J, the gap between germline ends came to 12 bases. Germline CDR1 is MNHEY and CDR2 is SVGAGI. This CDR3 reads CASRWGQGTQYF. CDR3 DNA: TGTGCCAGCAGGTGGGGGCAGGGGACCCAGTACTTC.

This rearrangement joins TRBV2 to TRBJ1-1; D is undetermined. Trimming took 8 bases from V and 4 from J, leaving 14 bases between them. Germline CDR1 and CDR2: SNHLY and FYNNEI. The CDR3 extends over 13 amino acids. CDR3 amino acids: CASQVGAITEAFF. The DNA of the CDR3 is TGTGCCAGCCAGGTTGGTGCTATCACTGAAGCTTTCTTT.

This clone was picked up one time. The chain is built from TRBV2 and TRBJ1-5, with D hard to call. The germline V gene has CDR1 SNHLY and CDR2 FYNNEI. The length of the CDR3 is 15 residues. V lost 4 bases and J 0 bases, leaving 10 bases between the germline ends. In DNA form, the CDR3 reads TGTGCCAGCAGTGGTGGAGACTATAGCAATCAGCCCCAGCATTTT. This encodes CASSGGDYSNQPQHF. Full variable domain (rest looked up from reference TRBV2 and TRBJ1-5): EPEVTQTPSHQVTQMGQEVILRCVPISNHLYFYWYRQILGQKVEFLVSFYNNEISEKSEIFDDQFSVERPDGSNFTLKIRSTKLEDSAMYFCASSGGDYSNQPQHFGDGTRLSIL.

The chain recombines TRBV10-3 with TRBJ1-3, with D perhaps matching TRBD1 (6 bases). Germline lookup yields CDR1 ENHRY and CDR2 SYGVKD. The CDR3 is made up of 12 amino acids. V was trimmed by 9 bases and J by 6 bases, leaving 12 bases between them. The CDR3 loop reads CAMRTGQNTIYF. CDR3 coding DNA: TGTGCCATGAGAACAGGGCAAAACACCATATATTTT.

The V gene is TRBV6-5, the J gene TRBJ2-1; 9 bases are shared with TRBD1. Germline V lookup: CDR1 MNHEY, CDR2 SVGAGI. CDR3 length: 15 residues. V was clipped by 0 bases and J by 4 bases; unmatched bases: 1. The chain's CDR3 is CASSYSTGGYNEQFF. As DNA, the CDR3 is TGTGCCAGCAGTTACTCGACAGGGGGTTACAATGAGCAGTTCTTC.

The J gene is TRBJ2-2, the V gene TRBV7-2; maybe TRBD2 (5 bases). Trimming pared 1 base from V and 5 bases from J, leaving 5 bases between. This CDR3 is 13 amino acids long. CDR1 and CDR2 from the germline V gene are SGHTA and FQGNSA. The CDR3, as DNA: TGTGCCAGCAGCTTAGGAGGGACCGGGGAGCTGTTTTTT. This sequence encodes CASSLGGTGELFF.

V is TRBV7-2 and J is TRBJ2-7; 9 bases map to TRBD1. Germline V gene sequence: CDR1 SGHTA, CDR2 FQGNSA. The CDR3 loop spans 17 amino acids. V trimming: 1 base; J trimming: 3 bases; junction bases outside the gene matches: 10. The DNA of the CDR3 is TGTGCCAGCAGCTTAGGTCCCCCGGGACAGGGAATCTACGAGCAGTACTTC. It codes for CASSLGPPGQGIYEQYF.

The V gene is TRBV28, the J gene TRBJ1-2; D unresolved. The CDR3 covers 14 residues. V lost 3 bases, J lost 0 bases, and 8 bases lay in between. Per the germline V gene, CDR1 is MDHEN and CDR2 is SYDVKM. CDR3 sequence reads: CASSFGRPNYGYTF. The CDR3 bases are TGTGCCAGCAGTTTCGGCAGGCCTAACTATGGCTACACCTTC.

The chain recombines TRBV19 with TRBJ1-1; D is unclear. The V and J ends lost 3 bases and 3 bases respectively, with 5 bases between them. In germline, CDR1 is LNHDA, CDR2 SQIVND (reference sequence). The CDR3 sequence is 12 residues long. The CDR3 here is CASSMYDTEAFF. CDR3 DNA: TGTGCCAGTAGTATGTATGACACTGAAGCTTTCTTT.

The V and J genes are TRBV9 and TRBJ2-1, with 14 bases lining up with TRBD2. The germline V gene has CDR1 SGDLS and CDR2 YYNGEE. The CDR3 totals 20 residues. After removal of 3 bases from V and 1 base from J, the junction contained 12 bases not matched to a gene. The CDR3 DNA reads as TGTGCCAGCAGCGGTTCGACTAGCGGGGGGGCGTTTCGATCCTACAATGAGCAGTTCTTC. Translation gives CASSGSTSGGAFRSYNEQFF.